This T cell receptor (beta chain) originates from a study of graft-versus-host responses after intestinal transplantation. Study-level background: Tacrolimus plus steroids were given to all recipients for about 3 years, preceded by anti-thymocyte globulin induction.

The study's findings and limits: Recipient marrow harbored GvH clones, some of which surfaced first in ileum or blood. Peak GvH clone levels in circulation were associated with early post-transplant HvG declines. Allograft graft-versus-host to host-versus-graft clonal ratios ran high in patients with graft-donor T cell macrochimerism.

This CDR3 is built from 15 residues. With 5 bases removed from V and 7 bases from J, the gap between germline ends came to 18 bases. Germline CDR1 is MNHEY and CDR2 is SMNVEV (reference sequence). In this sample, this clone turned up once. What it recognizes is unknown. Sequenced by immunoSEQ multiplex PCR; TCRdb stores in-frame clones only, minus some. The sample comprises 35,000 to 50,000 clones, 93% of which are singletons, and under 25% rests with the top ten. The source material was unstimulated CD8+ T cells sorted from spleen or lymph node cells, sampled before transplant. The sequence was collected from a human donor who was the organ donor for an intestinal transplant. V is TRBV27 and J is TRBJ2-1; D is possibly TRBD2 (5 bases). CDR3 region: CASSEGVAGLNEQFF. The CDR3 coding sequence is TGTGCCAGCAGTGAGGGCGTAGCTGGACTGAATGAGCAGTTCTTC.